This T cell receptor beta chain was captured by sequencing in a study of a mutant IDH1 vaccine in newly diagnosed glioma (dated by TCRdb to the early 2020s). As for the study more broadly: Patients received eight vaccinations in weeks 1, 3, 5, 7, 11, 15, 19 and 23, corresponding to visits V03 through V10. Vaccination was initiated 4-6 weeks after radiotherapy alone, or concurrently with temozolomide cycles in the chemotherapy-containing groups. The roughly 30 treated patients were approximately 62% male and around 40% female, with a mean age of approximately 40 years. Before enrollment, most patients had been given radiochemotherapy with temozolomide as standard therapy, while the rest had received either radiotherapy alone or temozolomide alone. Six visits were used for peripheral blood collection: V03 (baseline), V05, V07, V10, V12 and V13. Longitudinal TCRB deep sequencing was performed for roughly 25 treated patients wherever samples were available for exploratory analyses. Overall study outcomes, separate from this receptor: PBMC samples for TCRB deep sequencing were selected based on availability. The authors noted that analyses of patient blood samples could not be reproduced because of sample limitations. Vaccine-induced immune responses across multiple MHC alleles were detected in 93.3% of patients. No apparent relationship was observed between pseudoprogression and alterations in the top peripheral T cell clonotypes detected by TCRB sequencing.

The sample's time point, from its label and the paper: week 11, during vaccination. Each vaccine dose was 300 ug of a 20-mer mutant IDH1 peptide in Montanide, given subcutaneously with topical imiquimod. All donors had newly diagnosed IDH1-mutant astrocytomas of WHO grade 3 or 4 that showed loss of nuclear ATRX. The samples were drawn from NOA16, a multicentre, single-arm, open-label phase I trial in Germany that tested a mutant IDH1 peptide vaccine in humans for the first time. Genomic DNA for TCRB sequencing was extracted from EDTA blood using the DNeasy Blood and Tissue Kit. The germline V gene supplies CDR1 MNHNS and CDR2 SASEGT. The CDR3, cysteine through phenylalanine, is 14 amino acids long. The CDR3 DNA has 42 bases and is translated from base 1. A distance of 8 bases separates the germline ends of V and J, which lose 1 base and 5 bases respectively. On this clone itself: Its antigen is not yet known. The input lacks base qualities; no much larger clone sits a single base away.

Libraries came from the immunoSEQ multiplex PCR assay. Rearranged TCR beta chain sequences were amplified with the hsTCRB Kit following the manufacturer's protocol. TCRB libraries were sequenced on an Illumina MiSeq. Turning to the authors' computational methods: The proprietary platform of the kit vendor was used for demultiplexing, trimming and gene mapping. TCRdb's version of the immuneACCESS table is confined to in-frame rearrangements and falls short of the full clone set. An unresolved V gene accounts for under half of the shortfall where checked; the remainder is of unknown origin. V and J calls and clone size follow that table, whereas D and trimming were derived from the DNA. Here the sample has approximately 64,000 clones; 65% to 85% occur a single time. The ten top clones hold about 8.2% of the sample.

The sequences come from PBMCs, collected from a glioma patient whose treatment included an IDH1 peptide vaccine. The chain joins TRBV6-1 to TRBJ1-4, with a weak D call of TRBD1 (5 bases match). The sequence was collected from a woman aged 45-60 years with glioma. The bases read TGTGCCAGCAGTGAAGTGGCAGGGAATGAAAAACTGTTTTTT. Its amino acids are CASSEVAGNEKLFF.